These 27 T cell receptor beta chains came from one sample sequenced in a study of OX40 agonist ivuxolimab in advanced cancers. Clones were sequenced by immunoSEQ multiplex PCR, and TCRdb holds only the in-frame ones, with some missing. Of over 80,000 clones in the sample, approximately 90% were seen once. The sample in question was CD4+ or CD8+ T cells sorted from blood, obtained in a trial of the OX40 agonist ivuxolimab. The receptor source for this set is an adult with an advanced solid tumor such as melanoma, head and neck, liver or kidney cancer.

This clone was detected only once. The chain couples TRBV21-1 to TRBJ2-7; TRBD1 reflects the table's D call only, with no check against the DNA. TRBV21-1 is deemed a pseudogene. The CDR3 consists of 14 residues. CDR3 amino acids: CASSKGGGYYEQYV. The CDR3 DNA sequence: TGTGCCAGCAGCAAAGGGGGCGGATACTACGAGCAGTACGTC.

This rearrangement joins TRBV13 to TRBJ1-3; 7 nucleotides align to TRBD1. J was trimmed by 2 bases and V by 4 bases; bases with no gene match: 8. Germline values: CDR1 PRHDT, CDR2 FYEKMQ (reference sequence). The CDR3 loop spans 16 amino acids. Here the CDR3 DNA reads TGTGCCAGCAGCTCGGGAGACAGGGCCCCTGGAAACACCATATATTTT. Protein sequence: CASSSGDRAPGNTIYF.

This clone has more than one count but fewer than ten. At one end, the junction sequence differs from germline, possibly due to a read error. Other DNA sequences in the same sample also yield this CDR3. The V call is TRBV6-6, the J call TRBJ1-3; D is undetermined. The CDR3 sequence is 12 residues long. Germline V gene sequence: CDR1 MNHNY, CDR2 SVGAGI (reference sequence). For the CDR3, the DNA is TGTGCCAGCAGTTCCCCTGGGAACACCATATATTTT. Protein sequence: CASSSPGNTIYF.

This clone appeared once. This rearrangement joins TRBV2 to TRBJ2-1; TRBD2 matches at 13 bases. V lost 2 bases and J lost 6; bases outside the gene matches: 13. In germline, CDR1 is SNHLY, CDR2 FYNNEI. This CDR3 spans 19 amino acids. The CDR3 sequence is CASSERLAGGPDRLNEQFF. CDR3 DNA: TGTGCCAGCAGTGAAAGACTAGCGGGAGGCCCGGATCGTCTCAATGAGCAGTTCTTC.

The V call is TRBV5-1, the J call TRBJ2-7, with D tentatively TRBD2 (7 bases). V was pared by 8 bases and J by 3 bases, with 12 bases between. The CDR3 length is 12 residues. Germline-derived CDR1 and CDR2 are SGHRS and YFSETQ. The CDR3, as DNA: TGCGCCAGTCACAGGGAGGGCTACGAGCAGTACTTC. The encoded protein is CASHREGYEQYF.

The table lists this clone with a count of one. CDR3 amino acids: CACPSNVLSGNTIYF. CDR3 DNA: TGTGCCTGTCCCTCAAACGTTCTTAGTGGAAACACCATATATTTT. V and J are TRBV30 and TRBJ1-3; D is unresolved. CDR1 and CDR2 from the germline V gene are GTSNPN and SVGIG (reference sequence). Trimming took 6 bases from V and 3 from J, leaving 18 bases between them. The CDR3 has 15 residues.

The V gene is TRBV29-1, the J gene TRBJ2-1; 9 nucleotides align to TRBD1. V lost 7 bases, J lost 9 bases, and 13 bases stayed unmatched. Per germline, CDR1 SQVTM and CDR2 ANQGSEA. This CDR3 has 14 residues. CDR3 sequence reads: CSALIQGAVIEQFF. The CDR3 DNA sequence: TGCAGCGCCCTTATACAGGGGGCGGTGATTGAGCAGTTCTTC.

The V call is TRBV19, the J call TRBJ1-5; D is unclear. The CDR3 loop spans 16 amino acids. Germline CDR1 reads LNHDA; CDR2 reads SQIVND (reference sequence). The V gene lost 5 bases and the J gene lost 2 bases, with 16 bases spanning the gap. The DNA of the CDR3 is TGTGCCAGTAGTTCCCGTTTCCCAGAGGGCAATCAGCCCCAGCATTTT. As protein: CASSSRFPEGNQPQHF.

J is TRBJ1-2 and V is TRBV7-9, with D unclear. Germline values: CDR1 SEHNR, CDR2 FQNEAQ (reference sequence). V gave up 5 bases and J gave up 5 bases, with 9 bases separating them. The CDR3 has 12 amino acids. DNA for the CDR3: TGTGCCAGCAGCCCGACCGGTTATGGCTACACCTTC. Protein product: CASSPTGYGYTF.

The CDR3 loop reads CASSVENTGELFF. In DNA form, the CDR3 reads TGTGCCAGCAGCGTGGAGAACACCGGGGAGCTGTTTTTT. J is TRBJ2-2 and V is TRBV9; no clear D gene. Germline assignment: CDR1 SGDLS and CDR2 YYNGEE. CDR3 length: 13 amino acids. Between the trimmed V and J ends, which lost 2 bases and 1 base, there was a span of 3 bases.

The J gene is TRBJ2-6, the V gene TRBV7-9; the match to TRBD1 covers 8 bases. Germline lookup yields CDR1 SEHNR and CDR2 FQNEAQ (reference sequence). The trim removed 5 bases at V and 1 base at J, leaving 7 bases unmatched. The CDR3 runs to 17 residues. This chain's CDR3 is CASSPRTGKSGANVLTF. The DNA for the CDR3 is TGTGCCAGCAGCCCGAGGACAGGGAAGTCTGGGGCCAACGTCCTGACTTTC.

This chain uses TRBV10-3 with TRBJ2-1, with a weak D call TRBD2 (5 bases). Per the germline V gene, CDR1 is ENHRY and CDR2 is SYGVKD. This CDR3 has 13 residues. V shed 4 bases and J shed 4 bases, with 8 bases lying between them. CDR3 DNA: TGTGCCATCAGTGCCGGGGATTACAATGAGCAGTTCTTC. The encoded protein is CAISAGDYNEQFF.

The V and J genes are TRBV6-1 and TRBJ1-1; D possibly corresponds to TRBD1 (6 bases). CDR3 length equals 14 residues. Germline lookup yields CDR1 MNHNS and CDR2 SASEGT. V lost 1 base and J lost 1, with 7 bases in between. CDR3 amino acids: CASSEGTENTEAFF. The CDR3 DNA reads as TGTGCCAGCAGTGAAGGGACAGAGAACACTGAAGCTTTCTTT.

This clone was seen once. The rearrangement uses TRBV4-3 and TRBJ2-5; 8 bases match TRBD1. Germline V gene data show CDR1 as LGHNA and CDR2 as YSLEER. CDR3 length: 15 residues. J was trimmed by 5 bases and V by 0 bases; bases with no gene match: 5. CDR3: CASSQDRTGRETQYF. The CDR3 region has the DNA TGCGCCAGCAGCCAAGATCGGACAGGGAGGGAGACCCAGTACTTC.

The rearrangement joins TRBV29-1 to TRBJ2-5; no clear D gene. Germline V gives CDR1 SQVTM, CDR2 ANQGSEA. This CDR3 is built from 12 residues. V was pared by 4 bases and J by 2 bases, with 8 bases between. The CDR3, as DNA: TGCAGCGTTGCACACGGACAAGAGACCCAGTACTTC. Protein: CSVAHGQETQYF. Complete variable domain (other parts from reference TRBV29-1 and TRBJ2-5): SAVISQKPSRDICQRGTSLTIQCQVDSQVTMMFWYRQQPGQSLTLIATANQGSEATYESGFVIDKFPISRPNLTFSTLTVSNMSPEDSSIYLCSVAHGQETQYFGPGTRLLVL.

This clone came up a few times. The chain combines TRBV2 with TRBJ1-2; unclear D gene. Germline assignment: CDR1 SNHLY and CDR2 FYNNEI. Trimming removed 4 bases from V and 8 bases from J, with 5 bases in between. The CDR3 covers 10 residues. The CDR3 protein is CASSGPGYTF. The CDR3 DNA sequence: TGTGCCAGCAGTGGTCCCGGCTACACCTTC.

The chain uses TRBV6-6 and TRBJ1-5; a weak D match, TRBD1 (6 bases). Deletions cut 8 bases from V and 7 bases from J, with 12 bases between. This CDR3 contains 12 residues. Germline V gene lookup returns CDR1 MNHNY and CDR2 SVGAGI (reference sequence). The CDR3 bases are TGTGCCAGCGGAGGGGGGATCCAGCCCCAGCATTTT. As protein: CASGGGIQPQHF.

The chain recombines TRBV28 with TRBJ2-7; D not resolved. Trimming left V 3 bases short and J 1 base short, with 4 bases between. CDR1 is MDHEN and CDR2 is SYDVKM in the germline V gene. The CDR3 length is 12 residues. For the CDR3, the DNA is TGTGCCAGCAGTTTCCCATCCTACGAGCAGTACTTC. Protein product: CASSFPSYEQYF.

The genes are TRBV19 and TRBJ1-4; D remains ambiguous. Germline V gives CDR1 LNHDA, CDR2 SQIVND (reference sequence). V was clipped by 5 bases and J by 0 bases, with 7 bases between them. CDR3 length equals 14 residues. CDR3 DNA sequence: TGTGCCAGTAGTCTGATCTCAACTAATGAAAAACTGTTTTTT. As protein: CASSLISTNEKLFF.

The chain combines TRBV11-2 with TRBJ1-1; D not certain. Germline V gene sequence: CDR1 SGHAT, CDR2 FQNNGV. Between the trimmed V and J ends, which lost 0 bases and 3 bases, there was a span of 8 bases. This CDR3 is 14 amino acids long. The CDR3 sequence: CASSLDWSYTEAFF. CDR3 nucleotide sequence: TGTGCCAGCAGCTTAGATTGGAGTTACACTGAAGCTTTCTTT.

The CDR3 here is CASSTHLEKTDTQYF. The CDR3 coding sequence is TGTGCCAGCAGCACCCACCTTGAGAAGACAGATACGCAGTATTTT. The chain uses TRBV7-2 and TRBJ2-3; D not certain. The CDR3 has 15 residues. With 5 bases removed from V and 3 bases from J, the gap between germline ends came to 15 bases. Germline V lookup: CDR1 SGHTA, CDR2 FQGNSA.

This clone was counted a single time. The chain combines TRBV11-3 with TRBJ2-2, with 10 bases aligning to TRBD2. J lost 5 bases, V lost 1 base, and 7 bases had no gene match. CDR3 size: 17 residues. Per germline, CDR1 SGHNT and CDR2 YENEEA. The CDR3 loop reads CASSLAWTSGGTGELFF. The CDR3 DNA is TGTGCCAGCAGCTTAGCCTGGACTAGCGGAGGAACCGGGGAGCTGTTTTTT.

V usage is TRBV5-1 and J usage is TRBJ1-1; TRBD1 agrees at 8 bases. This CDR3 has 16 residues. V lost 5 bases and J lost 1; bases outside the gene matches: 10. CDR1 is SGHRS and CDR2 is YFSETQ in the germline V gene. The CDR3, as DNA: TGCGCCAGCAGACAAACCACAGGGGGACCGAACACTGAAGCTTTCTTT. As protein: CASRQTTGGPNTEAFF.

J is TRBJ2-7 and V is TRBV11-2; 13 nucleotides line up with TRBD2. The junction had 8 bases not matched to a gene; V was cut back by 6 bases and J by 6 bases. Per the germline V gene, CDR1 is SGHAT and CDR2 is FQNNGV. This CDR3 is 15 amino acids long. CDR3 in amino acids: CASRGTGTSGTEQYV. The DNA for the CDR3 is TGTGCCAGCAGGGGTACCGGGACTAGCGGGACCGAGCAGTACGTC.

J is TRBJ1-6 and V is TRBV6-5; 8 positions agree with TRBD1. CDR3 length equals 15 residues. With V trimmed by 2 bases and J by 7 bases, 4 bases remained unmatched. Germline V gene data show CDR1 as MNHEY and CDR2 as SVGAGI. The CDR3 nucleotides are TGTGCCAGCAGTTACACTGACAGGGGAAATTCACCCCTCCACTTT. Translating it yields CASSYTDRGNSPLHF.

The table lists this clone with a count of one. The V and J genes are TRBV28 and TRBJ2-3; 10 positions match TRBD2. The CDR3 covers 12 residues. CDR1 and CDR2 from the germline V gene are MDHEN and SYDVKM. CDR3 DNA: TGTGGTTCTAGCGGGAGCCCAGATACGCAGTATTTT. This encodes CGSSGSPDTQYF.

The chain carries TRBV28 and TRBJ1-1; TRBD1 is a possible D gene (6 bases). V gave up 8 bases and J gave up 0 bases, with 7 bases separating them. From germline, CDR1 is MDHEN and CDR2 SYDVKM. The CDR3 loop spans 12 amino acids. As DNA, the CDR3 is TGTGCCAGCTGGGGGCTGAACACTGAAGCTTTCTTT. As protein: CASWGLNTEAFF.